This note documents a single TCR beta chain sequence. The entry originates in a study of blood T cell dynamics during melanoma immunotherapy. Germline V gene data show CDR1 as SGHRS and CDR2 as YFSETQ. J lost 3 bases, V lost 2 bases, and 4 bases had no gene match. The CDR3 sequence is 15 residues long. The time point: pre-treatment baseline. Response was assessed by RECIST 1.1 at 12 weeks, except a couple of rapid progressors. Method: immunoSEQ multiplex PCR; TCRdb's copy keeps in-frame clones and lacks some. The sample holds around 10,000 clones, 70% to 90% seen once. V is TRBV5-1 and J is TRBJ2-4; 8 bases line up with TRBD2. Sequenced here: blood, sampled from a patient treated with checkpoint blockade. This sequence originates from a human donor with melanoma. This chain's CDR3 is CASSFGGADKNIQYF. CDR3 in DNA: TGCGCCAGCAGCTTCGGGGGGGCTGACAAAAACATTCAGTACTTC.